The text below deals with one T cell receptor (beta chain). Its antigen is still unknown. Using immunoSEQ multiplex PCR, the repertoire was profiled, and TCRdb retains in-frame clones only, with some absent. The repertoire holds more than 550,000 clones, 55% to 75% seen once, with under 2% in the top ten. This entry comes from a study of shared clonotypes between healthy human individuals. Study outcomes and limitations: Genetic and exposure-history diversity was limited by the few donors.

V was cut by 0 bases and J by 11 bases, with 9 bases left in between. CDR3 length: 12 amino acids. The germline CDR1 and CDR2 sequences are SGHRS and YFSETQ. The study drew all its donors from Caucasian adults living in Nashville, Tennessee. What was sequenced was memory CD4+ T cells sorted from blood. Subset here: CD45RA-negative fraction. This clonotype originated in a woman aged 25 to 39 in good health. The chain employs TRBV5-1 and TRBJ2-1, with D tentatively TRBD1 (6 bases). The CDR3 loop is CASSLDRAKQFF. CDR3 coding DNA: TGCGCCAGCAGCTTGGACAGGGCTAAGCAGTTCTTC.